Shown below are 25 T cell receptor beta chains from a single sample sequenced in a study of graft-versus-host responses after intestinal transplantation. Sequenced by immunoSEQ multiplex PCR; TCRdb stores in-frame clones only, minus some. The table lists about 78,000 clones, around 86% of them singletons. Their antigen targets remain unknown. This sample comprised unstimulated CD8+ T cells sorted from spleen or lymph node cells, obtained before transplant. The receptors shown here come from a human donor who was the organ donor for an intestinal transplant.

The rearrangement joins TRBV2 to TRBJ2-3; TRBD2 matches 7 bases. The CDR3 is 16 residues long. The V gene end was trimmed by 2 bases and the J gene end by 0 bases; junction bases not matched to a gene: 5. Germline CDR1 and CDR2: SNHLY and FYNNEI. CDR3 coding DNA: TGTGCCAGCAGTGAATTTGGGGGGGGGAGCACAGATACGCAGTATTTT. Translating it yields CASSEFGGGSTDTQYF.

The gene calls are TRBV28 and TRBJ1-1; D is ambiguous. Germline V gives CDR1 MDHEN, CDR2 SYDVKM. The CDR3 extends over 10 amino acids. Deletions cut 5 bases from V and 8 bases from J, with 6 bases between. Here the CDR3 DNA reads TGTGCCAGCAGTGATTACGAAGCTTTCTTT. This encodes CASSDYEAFF.

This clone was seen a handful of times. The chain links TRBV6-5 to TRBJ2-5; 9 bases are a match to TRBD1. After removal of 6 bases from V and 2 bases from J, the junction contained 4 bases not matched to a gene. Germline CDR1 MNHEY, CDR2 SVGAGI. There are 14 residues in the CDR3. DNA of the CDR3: TGTGCCAGCAGGGGCGGGACAGGGCAAGAGACCCAGTACTTC. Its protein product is CASRGGTGQETQYF.

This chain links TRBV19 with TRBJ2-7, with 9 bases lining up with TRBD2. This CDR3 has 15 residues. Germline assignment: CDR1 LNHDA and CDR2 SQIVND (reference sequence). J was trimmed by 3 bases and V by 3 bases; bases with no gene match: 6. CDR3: CASSISGGANYEQYF. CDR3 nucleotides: TGTGCCAGTAGTATTAGCGGGGGAGCAAACTACGAGCAGTACTTC.

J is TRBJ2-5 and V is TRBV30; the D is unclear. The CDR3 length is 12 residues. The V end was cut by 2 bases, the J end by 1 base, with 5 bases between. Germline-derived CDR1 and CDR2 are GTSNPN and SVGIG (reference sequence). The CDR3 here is CAWSSPQETQYF. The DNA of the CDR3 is TGTGCCTGGAGTTCCCCCCAAGAGACCCAGTACTTC.

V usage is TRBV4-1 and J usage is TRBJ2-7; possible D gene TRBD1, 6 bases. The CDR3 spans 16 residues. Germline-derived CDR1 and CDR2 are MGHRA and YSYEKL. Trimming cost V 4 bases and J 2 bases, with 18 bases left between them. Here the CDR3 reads CASSPIQGSATYEQYF. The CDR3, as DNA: TGCGCCAGCAGCCCCATACAGGGCTCAGCTACCTACGAGCAGTACTTC.

The CDR3 region has the DNA TGCGCCGCGAATGTCCTCGGACTGAGAGGTGTTTCACCCCTCCACTTT. Its protein is CAANVLGLRGVSPLHF. The chain carries TRBV23-1 and TRBJ1-6; no firm D call. TRBV23-1 has ORF status, its function being uncertain. This CDR3 is built from 16 residues. V lost 11 bases and J lost 9, with 26 bases in between.

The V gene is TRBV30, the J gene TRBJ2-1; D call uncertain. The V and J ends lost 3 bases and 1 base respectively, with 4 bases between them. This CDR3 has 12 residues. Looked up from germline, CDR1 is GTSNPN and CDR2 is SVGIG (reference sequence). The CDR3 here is CAWRESYNEQFF. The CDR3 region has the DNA TGTGCCTGGAGAGAATCCTACAATGAGCAGTTCTTC.

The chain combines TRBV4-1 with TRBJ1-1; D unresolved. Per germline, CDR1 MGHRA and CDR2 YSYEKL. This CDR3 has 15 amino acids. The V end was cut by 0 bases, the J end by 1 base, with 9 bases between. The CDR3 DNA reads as TGCGCCAGCAGCCAAGAAGTACTAAGGAACACTGAAGCTTTCTTT. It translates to CASSQEVLRNTEAFF.

The CDR3 spells CASSVLAGANEQFF. The CDR3 bases are TGTGCCAGCAGTGTTTTAGCGGGGGCCAATGAGCAGTTCTTC. The chain is built from TRBV6-5 and TRBJ2-1, with 9 positions matching TRBD2. This CDR3 spans 14 amino acids. Per germline, CDR1 MNHEY and CDR2 SVGAGI. V lost 5 bases to trimming and J lost 6 bases; unmatched junction nucleotides: 5.

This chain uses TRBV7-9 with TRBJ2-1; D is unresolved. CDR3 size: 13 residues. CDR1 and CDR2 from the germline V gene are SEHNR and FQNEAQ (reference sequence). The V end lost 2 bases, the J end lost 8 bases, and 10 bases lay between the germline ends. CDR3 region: CASSLRLRYEQFF. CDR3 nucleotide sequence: TGTGCCAGCAGCTTAAGGCTGCGGTATGAGCAGTTCTTC.

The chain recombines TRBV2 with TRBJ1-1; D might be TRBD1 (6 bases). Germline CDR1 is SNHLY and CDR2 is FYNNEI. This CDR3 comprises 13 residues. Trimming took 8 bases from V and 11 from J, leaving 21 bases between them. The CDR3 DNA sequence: TGTGCCAGCCTATTAGGGTGGGGGCTTGGGGCTTTCTTT. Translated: CASLLGWGLGAFF.

The CDR3 DNA reads as TGTGCCAGCAGCGAAGGGGGGGATGGAGGCCACTACTACGAGCAGTACTTC. This sequence encodes CASSEGGDGGHYYEQYF. The chain recombines TRBV7-8 with TRBJ2-7; maybe TRBD2 (7 bases). V lost 5 bases and J 3 bases, leaving 23 bases between the germline ends. Per germline, CDR1 SGHVS and CDR2 FQNEAQ. This CDR3 region has 17 residues.

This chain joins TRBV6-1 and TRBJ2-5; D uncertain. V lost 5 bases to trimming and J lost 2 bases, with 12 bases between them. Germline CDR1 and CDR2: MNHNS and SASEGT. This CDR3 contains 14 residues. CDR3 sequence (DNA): TGTGCCAGCAGTCCCGAGGCCTTGCAAGAGACCCAGTACTTC. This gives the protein CASSPEALQETQYF.

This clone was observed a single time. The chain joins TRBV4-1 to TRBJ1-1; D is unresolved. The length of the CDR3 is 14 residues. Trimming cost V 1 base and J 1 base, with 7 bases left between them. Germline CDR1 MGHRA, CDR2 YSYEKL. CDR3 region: CASSQGGWNTEAFF. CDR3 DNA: TGCGCCAGCAGCCAAGGGGGATGGAACACTGAAGCTTTCTTT.

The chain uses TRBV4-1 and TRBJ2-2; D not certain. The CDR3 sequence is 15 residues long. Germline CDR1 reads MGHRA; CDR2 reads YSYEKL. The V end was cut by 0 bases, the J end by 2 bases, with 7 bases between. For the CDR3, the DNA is TGCGCCAGCAGCCAAGATTGGGATAACACCGGGGAGCTGTTTTTT. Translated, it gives CASSQDWDNTGELFF.

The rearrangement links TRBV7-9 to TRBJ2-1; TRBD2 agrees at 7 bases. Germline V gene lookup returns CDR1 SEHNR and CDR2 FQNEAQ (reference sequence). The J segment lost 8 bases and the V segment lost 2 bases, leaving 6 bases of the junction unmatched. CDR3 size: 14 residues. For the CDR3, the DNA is TGTGCCAGCAGCTTATCGGGGGGTGGAGATGAGCAGTTCTTC. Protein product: CASSLSGGGDEQFF.

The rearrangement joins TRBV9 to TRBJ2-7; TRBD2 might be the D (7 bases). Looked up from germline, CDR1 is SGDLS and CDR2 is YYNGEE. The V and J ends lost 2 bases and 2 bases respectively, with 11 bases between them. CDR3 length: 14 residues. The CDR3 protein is CASSVGGQTYEQYF. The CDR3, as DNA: TGTGCCAGCAGCGTCGGGGGGCAAACCTACGAGCAGTACTTC.

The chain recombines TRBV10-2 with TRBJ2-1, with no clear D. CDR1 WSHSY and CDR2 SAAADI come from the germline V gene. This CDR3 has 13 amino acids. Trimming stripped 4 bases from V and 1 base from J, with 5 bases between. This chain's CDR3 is CASSAGSYNEQFF. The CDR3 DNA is TGCGCCAGCAGTGCCGGGTCCTACAATGAGCAGTTCTTC.

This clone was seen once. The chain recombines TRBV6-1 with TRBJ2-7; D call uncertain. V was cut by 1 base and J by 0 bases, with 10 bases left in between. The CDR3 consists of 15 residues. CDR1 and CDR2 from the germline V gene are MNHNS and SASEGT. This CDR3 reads CASSEVPANSYEQYF. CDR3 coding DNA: TGTGCCAGCAGTGAAGTGCCCGCGAACTCCTACGAGCAGTACTTC.

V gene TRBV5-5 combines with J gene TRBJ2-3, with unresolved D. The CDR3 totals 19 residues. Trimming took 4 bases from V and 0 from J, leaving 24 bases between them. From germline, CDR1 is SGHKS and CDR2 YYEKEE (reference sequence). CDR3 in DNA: TGTGCCAGCAGCCACACCTCCTACACCTTTCCCTATAGCACAGATACGCAGTATTTT. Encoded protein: CASSHTSYTFPYSTDTQYF.

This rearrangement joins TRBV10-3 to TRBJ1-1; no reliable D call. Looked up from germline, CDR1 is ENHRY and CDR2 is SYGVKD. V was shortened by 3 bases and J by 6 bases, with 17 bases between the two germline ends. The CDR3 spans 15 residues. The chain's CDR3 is CAISEDFVNIAEAFF. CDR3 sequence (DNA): TGTGCCATCAGTGAAGATTTTGTGAACATCGCTGAAGCTTTCTTT.

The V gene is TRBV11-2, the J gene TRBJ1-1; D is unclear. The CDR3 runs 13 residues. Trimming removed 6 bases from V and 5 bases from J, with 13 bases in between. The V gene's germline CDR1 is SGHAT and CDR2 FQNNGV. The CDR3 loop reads CASRFTLGTEAFF. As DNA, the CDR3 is TGTGCCAGCAGATTTACCTTGGGAACTGAAGCTTTCTTT. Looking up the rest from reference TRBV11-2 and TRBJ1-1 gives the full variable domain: EAGVAQSPRYKIIEKRQSVAFWCNPISGHATLYWYQQILGQGPKLLIQFQNNGVVDDSQLPKDRFSAERLKGVDSTLKIQPAKLEDSAVYLCASRFTLGTEAFFGQGTRLTVV.

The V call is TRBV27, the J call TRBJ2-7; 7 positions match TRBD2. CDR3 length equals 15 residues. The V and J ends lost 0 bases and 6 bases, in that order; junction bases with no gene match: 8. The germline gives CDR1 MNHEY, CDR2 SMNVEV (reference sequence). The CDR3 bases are TGTGCCAGCAGTTTATCGGGGGGGGTGACTACCGAGCAGTACTTC. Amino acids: CASSLSGGVTTEQYF.

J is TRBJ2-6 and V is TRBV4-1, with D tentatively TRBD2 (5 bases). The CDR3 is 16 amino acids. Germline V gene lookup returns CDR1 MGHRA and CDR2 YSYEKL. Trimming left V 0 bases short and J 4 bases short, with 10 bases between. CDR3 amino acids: CASSQDQEAGANVLTF. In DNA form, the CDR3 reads TGCGCCAGCAGCCAAGATCAGGAGGCGGGGGCCAACGTCCTGACTTTC.